This T cell receptor beta chain was documented in a study of T cell responses to AZD1222 COVID-19 vaccine. This clone was counted once. No antigen is known for it. Some clones are missing from TCRdb's copy, which holds only in-frame ones; the method was immunoSEQ multiplex PCR. The repertoire holds approximately 180,000 clones, with 88% as singletons. Study observations and caveats: Reports say nearly half of spike-specific TCRs go after unmutated variant regions. The donors showed a predominance of white British ancestry and of females, with possible underestimation of clonal diversity.

J lost 2 bases, V lost 0 bases, and 4 bases had no gene match. This CDR3 comprises 15 residues. The germline gives CDR1 SGDLS, CDR2 YYNGEE. The clonotype originates from an adult in good health. The sequencing used peripheral blood, collected on day 0 of AZD1222 vaccination. The chain is built from TRBV9 and TRBJ2-7, with 8 bases aligning to TRBD2. Here the CDR3 DNA reads TGTGCCAGCAGCGTAGGTGCCGGGGGGGCCTACGAGCAGTACTTC. Translated, it gives CASSVGAGGAYEQYF.